The rows below give T cell receptor beta chains drawn from one sample of a study of cytomegalovirus exposure and HLA in healthy donors. The assay was immunoSEQ multiplex PCR, and TCRdb's table has in-frame clones only and misses some. The table has approximately 160,000 clones, just over 75% seen once; the top ten hold less than 2%. Sequencing input: PBMCs. These receptors all come from a man aged 35 to 55 in good health and CMV-seronegative. Both conserved end residues are part of each CDR3. D genes are given only for firm matches. Only part of the rows carry a size: once, few, many, or a class if the clone is expanded.

j_gene,v_gene,d_gene,abundance,CDR3aa,CDR3nt
TRBJ1-1,TRBV9,TRBD1,NA,CASSVLRAGGDSRSTEAFF,TGTGCCAGCAGCGTTCTGAGGGCAGGGGGCGATTCGCGAAGCACTGAAGCTTTCTTT
TRBJ1-5,TRBV19,NA,NA,CASTRQNSNQPQHF,TGTGCCAGTACGCGGCAGAATAGCAATCAGCCCCAGCATTTT
TRBJ1-5,TRBV5-1,NA,NA,CASSPGQESNQPQHF,TGCGCCAGCAGCCCGGGACAAGAAAGCAATCAGCCCCAGCATTTT
TRBJ2-6,TRBV11-3,NA,NA,CASSPERAGANVLTF,TGTGCCAGCAGCCCGGAGCGGGCCGGGGCCAACGTCCTGACTTTC
TRBJ2-7,TRBV19,NA,NA,CASSTRAGMKEQYF,TGTGCCAGTAGTACCAGGGCTGGAATGAAGGAGCAGTACTTC
TRBJ1-2,TRBV25-1,NA,NA,CASSVQAMNYGYTF,TGTGCCAGCAGTGTGCAGGCCATGAACTATGGCTACACCTTC
TRBJ2-3,TRBV7-8,NA,NA,CASSLGRDTQYF,TGTGCCAGCAGCTTAGGGCGGGATACGCAGTATTTT
TRBJ2-2,TRBV7-9,NA,NA,CASSSGGPTVSPGELFF,TGTGCCAGCAGCTCGGGGGGCCCAACAGTATCCCCCGGGGAGCTGTTTTTT
TRBJ2-3,TRBV9,NA,NA,CASSSGDSDGTDTQYF,TGTGCCAGCAGCTCAGGGGATAGCGACGGCACAGATACGCAGTATTTT
TRBJ1-1,TRBV7-6,TRBD1,NA,CASTPYPGQVMNTEAFF,TGTGCCAGCACCCCTTATCCGGGACAGGTAATGAACACTGAAGCTTTCTTT
TRBJ2-2,TRBV18,NA,NA,CASSPFVGRTNTGELFF,TGTGCCAGCTCACCATTCGTTGGCAGAACGAACACCGGGGAGCTGTTTTTT
TRBJ1-1,TRBV12-2,NA,NA,CASRPRQNAEAFF,TGTGCAAGTCGCCCTAGACAGAACGCTGAAGCTTTCTTT
TRBJ1-1,TRBV19,TRBD1,NA,CASRGQGGTEAFF,TGTGCCAGTAGGGGACAGGGGGGCACTGAAGCTTTCTTT
TRBJ2-7,TRBV2,NA,NA,CASSVNFYEQYF,TGTGCCAGCAGTGTTAACTTCTACGAGCAGTACTTC
TRBJ1-5,TRBV7-9,NA,once,CSSSHGVGDFNQPQHF,TGTTCCAGCAGTCATGGGGTCGGGGATTTCAATCAGCCCCAGCATTTT
TRBJ2-1,TRBV11-2,TRBD2,NA,CASSSRTSGYNEQFF,TGTGCCAGCAGCTCGAGGACTAGCGGCTACAATGAGCAGTTCTTC
TRBJ1-6,TRBV5-1,NA,NA,CASSWDGSSYNSPLHF,TGCGCCAGCAGCTGGGACGGGAGCTCCTATAATTCACCCCTCCACTTT
TRBJ2-2,TRBV19,NA,NA,CASSILGANTGELFF,TGTGCCAGTAGTATATTGGGCGCGAACACCGGGGAGCTGTTTTTT
TRBJ2-4,TRBV6-1,TRBD2,NA,CASSEGRTSGMLAKNIQYF,TGTGCCAGCAGTGAAGGTAGAACTAGCGGGATGTTGGCCAAAAACATTCAGTACTTC
TRBJ1-2,TRBV29-1,TRBD1,once,CSAGGTARSHGYTF,TGCAGCGCCGGAGGGACAGCAAGATCACATGGCTACACCTTC
TRBJ1-2,TRBV7-2,NA,NA,CASSPDMNYGYTF,TGTGCCAGCAGCCCCGACATGAACTATGGCTACACCTTC
TRBJ2-1,TRBV4-1,TRBD2,NA,CASSQVPSGRGEQFF,TGCGCCAGCAGCCAAGTCCCTAGCGGGAGGGGTGAGCAGTTCTTC
TRBJ2-7,TRBV7-2,NA,NA,CASSHDQLGGYEQYF,TGTGCCAGCAGCCACGACCAATTGGGGGGATACGAGCAATACTTC
TRBJ2-1,TRBV29-1,NA,NA,CSVETYNEQFF,TGCAGCGTTGAGACTTACAATGAGCAGTTCTTC
TRBJ2-6,TRBV19,TRBD1,NA,CASRNTRTGRRSGANVLTF,TGTGCCAGTAGGAATACCAGGACAGGGCGGAGGTCTGGGGCCAACGTCCTGACTTTC
TRBJ2-2,TRBV11-2,NA,NA,CASSAGVNPGELFF,TGTGCCAGCTCCGCAGGGGTAAATCCCGGGGAGCTGTTTTTT
TRBJ2-3,TRBV2,TRBD2,few,CASSEGLAGESDTQYF,TGTGCCAGCAGCGAGGGACTAGCGGGAGAGTCAGATACGCAGTATTTT
TRBJ2-7,TRBV19,TRBD2,NA,CASSPAGAFHEQYF,TGTGCCAGTAGCCCAGCGGGAGCCTTCCACGAGCAGTACTTC
TRBJ1-3,TRBV7-9,NA,NA,CASSSLRGSGNTIYF,TGTGCCAGCAGCTCACTACGGGGCTCTGGAAACACCATATATTTT
TRBJ2-5,TRBV5-1,TRBD2,NA,CASSLGSSGPLWETQYF,TGCGCCAGCAGCTTGGGTTCTAGCGGCCCCCTTTGGGAGACCCAGTACTTC
TRBJ2-1,TRBV7-2,NA,NA,CASSLSRSSYNEQFF,TGTGCCAGCAGCTTAAGCCGGAGCTCCTACAATGAGCAGTTCTTC
TRBJ1-6,TRBV7-9,TRBD1,NA,CASQGAQSSSPLHF,TGTGCCAGTCAGGGGGCGCAGTCGTCCTCACCCCTCCACTTT
TRBJ2-7,TRBV29-1,NA,once,CSVLFQGRSYEQYF,TGCAGCGTTCTTTTCCAGGGTCGGTCCTACGAGCAGTACTTC
TRBJ2-1,TRBV19,TRBD1,NA,CASKTGVYNEQFF,TGTGCCAGTAAGACAGGGGTCTACAATGAGCAGTTCTTC
TRBJ1-2,TRBV4-2,TRBD1,NA,CASSLGQGGDGYTF,TGTGCCAGCAGCCTCGGACAGGGGGGAGATGGCTACACCTTC
TRBJ1-5,TRBV28,NA,NA,CASKFGGLFSNQPQHF,TGTGCCAGCAAGTTCGGCGGACTGTTTAGCAATCAGCCCCAGCATTTT
TRBJ1-4,TRBV30,NA,once,CAWRPDGGYEKLFF,TGTGCCTGGAGGCCGGACGGCGGGTATGAAAAACTGTTTTTT
TRBJ2-2,TRBV27,NA,NA,CASSLSPGSWTGELFF,TGTGCCAGCAGTTTATCCCCCGGTAGCTGGACCGGGGAGCTGTTTTTT
TRBJ1-2,TRBV6-1,NA,few,CASSPRETYGYTF,TGTGCCAGCAGTCCCCGGGAGACCTATGGCTACACCTTC
TRBJ1-1,TRBV18,NA,NA,CASSPRETGVATEAFF,TGTGCCAGCTCACCAAGGGAAACAGGCGTTGCCACTGAAGCTTTCTTT
TRBJ1-1,TRBV7-9,TRBD1,once,CASSYGQGVPEAFF,TGTGCCAGCAGCTATGGACAGGGTGTCCCTGAAGCTTTCTTT
TRBJ1-2,TRBV7-9,TRBD1,NA,CASSLGPLGTGVYGYTF,TGTGCCAGCAGCTTAGGGCCCCTTGGGACAGGGGTCTATGGCTACACCTTC
TRBJ1-2,TRBV27,TRBD1,NA,CASSSRGTANYGYTF,TGTGCCAGCAGTTCGAGAGGGACAGCTAACTATGGCTACACCTTC
TRBJ1-5,TRBV15,NA,NA,CATGQPGQPQHF,TGTGCCACCGGCCAGCCGGGTCAGCCCCAGCATTTT
TRBJ1-5,TRBV9,NA,NA,CASSVGATEIAQHF,TGTGCCAGCAGCGTAGGGGCGACGGAAATAGCCCAGCATTTT
TRBJ1-2,TRBV6-5,NA,NA,CASSPPGSANYGYTF,TGTGCCAGCAGTCCGCCGGGGTCGGCTAACTATGGCTACACCTTC
TRBJ2-3,TRBV7-6,NA,NA,CASSPDGGDTQYF,TGTGCCAGCAGCCCGGACGGCGGGGATACGCAGTATTTT
TRBJ2-3,TRBV7-9,NA,NA,CASSSRDSSTDTQYF,TGTGCCAGCAGCTCGCGGGATTCTAGCACAGATACGCAGTATTTT
TRBJ1-6,TRBV4-2,TRBD1,NA,CASSQGFQGASYNSPLHF,TGTGCCAGCAGCCAAGGTTTTCAGGGGGCCTCCTATAATTCACCCCTCCACTTT
TRBJ2-1,TRBV2,NA,NA,CASSPRGGSFSLEQFF,TGTGCCAGCAGTCCCAGGGGCGGGAGTTTTTCGCTTGAGCAGTTCTTC
TRBJ2-1,TRBV28,TRBD2,NA,CASSALMGGLAGVEQFF,TGTGCCAGCTCCGCATTGATGGGGGGACTAGCGGGAGTTGAGCAGTTCTTC
TRBJ1-1,TRBV28,NA,NA,CASSSGPWREEAFF,TGTGCCAGCAGCTCAGGCCCCTGGAGGGAGGAAGCTTTCTTT
TRBJ2-5,TRBV28,TRBD2,few,CASSSPLVAGGGETQYF,TGTGCCAGCAGTTCACCCCTAGTAGCGGGAGGCGGTGAGACCCAGTACTTC
TRBJ2-3,TRBV9,TRBD2,NA,CASSVYREAALTDTQYF,TGTGCCAGCAGCGTATATCGGGAGGCCGCTCTCACAGATACGCAGTATTTT
TRBJ2-5,TRBV7-6,NA,NA,CASSFGGPWQETQYF,TGTGCCAGCAGCTTCGGAGGGCCTTGGCAAGAGACCCAGTACTTC